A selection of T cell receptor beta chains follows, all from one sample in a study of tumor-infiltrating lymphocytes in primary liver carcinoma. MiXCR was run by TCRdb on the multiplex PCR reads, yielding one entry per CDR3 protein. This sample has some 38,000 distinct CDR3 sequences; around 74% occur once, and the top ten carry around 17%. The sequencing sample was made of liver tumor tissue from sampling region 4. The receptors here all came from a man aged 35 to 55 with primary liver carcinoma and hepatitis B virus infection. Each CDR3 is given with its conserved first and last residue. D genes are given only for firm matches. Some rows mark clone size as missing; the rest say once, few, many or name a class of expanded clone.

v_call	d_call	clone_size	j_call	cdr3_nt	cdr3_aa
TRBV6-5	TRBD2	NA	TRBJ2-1	TGTGATAGCAGTTACTCTGGCGCGGGAGTGCGGAATGAGCACTTCTTC	CDSSYSGAGVRNEHFF
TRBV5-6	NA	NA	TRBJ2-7	TGCGCCAGCAGCTCGATTGGTCAGGGCTACGAGCAGTACTTC	CASSSIGQGYEQYF
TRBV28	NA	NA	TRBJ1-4	TGTTCCAGCAGTTTCGGAGGCTCTACCAATGAAAAACTGTTTTTT	CSSSFGGSTNEKLFF
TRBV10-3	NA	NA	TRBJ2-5	TGTGTCATCAGTGAGTCCGGGGAGACCCGGTACTTC	CVISESGETRYF
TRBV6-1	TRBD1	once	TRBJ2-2	TGTGCCAGCAGGACAGGGGGCGTAGGAGCCTGGGAGCTGTTTTTC	CASRTGGVGAWELFF
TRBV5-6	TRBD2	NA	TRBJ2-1	TGTGTCAGCGGCCCGTCTGGGAGCGGGAGGGAGAATGGGCAGTTCTTC	CVSGPSGSGRENGQFF
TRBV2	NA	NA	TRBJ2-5	TGTGCCAGCAGTACGCTCGCAAAGACCCAATACTTC	CASSTLAKTQYF
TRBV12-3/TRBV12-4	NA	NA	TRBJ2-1	TGTGCCAACAGTTTCGCTGGAACCTCCTACAATGAGCATTTCTTC	CANSFAGTSYNEHFF
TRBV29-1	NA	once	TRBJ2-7	NA	CSVGWGNHEQYF
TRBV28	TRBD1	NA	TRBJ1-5	TGTGCCAGCAGTACCGGTAAACAGGGGAGCAATCAGTCCCAGCATTTT	CASSTGKQGSNQSQHF